The next 17 T cell receptor beta chains were all read from a single sample in a study of CD8 T cells in ankylosing spondylitis. Study conclusions and caveats: A motif of several highly homologous TCR beta variants was seen as apparently characteristic of ankylosing spondylitis blood.

Using its own MiXCR run on the 5' RACE reads, TCRdb lists one record per CDR3 protein. In the table there are a few hundred thousand distinct CDR3 sequences, around 20% of which are singletons. No antigen has been assigned to these receptors. Sequencing was performed on blood, either unsorted or a sorted T cell fraction (not recorded which). These receptors all stem from a male donor with ankylosing spondylitis.

The chain recombines TRBV12-3 or TRBV12-4 with TRBJ2-1, with TRBD2 matching 11 bases. The trim removed 1 base at V and 9 bases at J, leaving 5 bases unmatched. CDR3 size: 15 residues. The CDR3 sequence: CASSLDPSGRFEQFF. CDR3 sequence (DNA): TGTGCCAGCAGTTTAGATCCTAGCGGGAGGTTTGAGCAGTTCTTC.

The V call is TRBV3-1, the J call TRBJ2-5; possibly TRBD2 for D (5 bases). The CDR3 extends over 13 amino acids. With 0 bases removed from V and 9 bases from J, the gap between germline ends came to 11 bases. CDR1 and CDR2 (germline): LGHDT, YNNKEL (reference sequence). This CDR3 is CASSQDRLGAQYF. The CDR3 coding sequence is TGTGCCAGCAGCCAAGATAGGCTCGGGGCCCAGTACTTC.

In its sample, this clonotype was seen a few times. V is TRBV3-1 and J is TRBJ2-1; the D is unclear. The CDR3 is made up of 15 amino acids. The V gene lost 5 bases and the J gene lost 4 bases, with 15 bases spanning the gap. Germline CDR1 LGHDT, CDR2 YNNKEL (reference sequence). The CDR3 DNA reads as TGTGCCAGCAGCTTAAACGCCAACTTATACAATGAGCAGTTCTTC. Amino acid sequence: CASSLNANLYNEQFF.

The rearrangement links TRBV7-2 to TRBJ1-6, with D hard to call. Germline lookup yields CDR1 SGHTA and CDR2 FQGNSA. Between the trimmed V and J ends, which lost 0 bases and 4 bases, there was a span of 7 bases. This CDR3 region has 15 residues. CDR3 DNA: TGTGCCAGCAGCTTAGCGGGAGGTTATAATTCACCCCTCCACTTT. Protein sequence: CASSLAGGYNSPLHF.

This sequence joins TRBV28 and TRBJ2-6; D not certain. Looked up from germline, CDR1 is MDHEN and CDR2 is SYDVKM. The CDR3 has 15 residues. The germline V and J ends were trimmed by 8 bases and 2 bases, with 13 bases remaining between them. CDR3 DNA: TGTGCCAGCGGTACCTCCGGTGCTGGGGCCAACGTCCTGACTTTC. It translates to CASGTSGAGANVLTF.

This clonotype was seen at least ten times. This chain links TRBV5-1 with TRBJ1-1; possible D gene TRBD1, 6 bases. The CDR3 has 15 residues. Germline assignment: CDR1 SGHRS and CDR2 YFSETQ. With 1 base removed from V and 1 base from J, the gap between germline ends came to 11 bases. Here the CDR3 reads CASSLRSGENTEAFF. Written as DNA, the CDR3 is TGCGCCAGCAGCTTGCGGTCAGGGGAGAACACTGAAGCTTTCTTT.

This clonotype appeared a few times. This chain joins TRBV9 and TRBJ2-7; 12 bases are a match to TRBD2. Trimming cost V 3 bases and J 5 bases; bases outside gene matches: 6. The V gene's germline CDR1 is SGDLS and CDR2 YYNGEE. CDR3 size: 15 residues. This CDR3 reads CASSGGLAGSHEQYF. CDR3 DNA sequence: TGTGCCAGCAGCGGCGGACTAGCGGGAAGCCACGAGCAGTACTTC.

This clonotype was seen more than once but under ten times. V is TRBV28 and J is TRBJ2-7; TRBD2 agrees at 7 bases. Looked up from germline, CDR1 is MDHEN and CDR2 is SYDVKM. The CDR3 has 13 amino acids. V was pared by 5 bases and J by 3 bases, with 4 bases of the junction left unmatched. DNA for the CDR3: TGTGCCAGCAGTCTTCCTAGCGGCTACGAGCAGTACTTC. Translating it yields CASSLPSGYEQYF.

This chain connects TRBV10-3 to TRBJ2-5; D remains unclear. Per the germline V gene, CDR1 is ENHRY and CDR2 is SYGVKD. V was shortened by 11 bases and J by 4 bases, with 8 bases between the two germline ends. The CDR3 has 10 amino acids. This CDR3 reads CARRRETQYF. In DNA form, the CDR3 reads TGTGCCCGCAGACGAGAGACCCAGTACTTC.

The chain joins TRBV28 to TRBJ2-1; 7 nucleotides match TRBD2. This CDR3 spans 13 amino acids. Germline V gene data show CDR1 as MDHEN and CDR2 as SYDVKM. After removal of 10 bases from V and 3 bases from J, the junction contained 6 bases not matched to a gene. Here the CDR3 reads CATRTGGYNEQFF. The CDR3 bases are TGTGCCACCCGGACGGGAGGCTACAATGAGCAGTTCTTC.

The rearrangement uses TRBV29-1 and TRBJ1-4, with 8 bases fitting TRBD1. The J segment lost 7 bases and the V segment lost 4 bases, leaving 5 bases of the junction unmatched. Germline CDR1 SQVTM, CDR2 ANQGSEA. The length of the CDR3 is 13 residues. Written as DNA, the CDR3 is TGCAGCGTTGGGACAGGGAGGCGTGAAAAACTGTTTTTT. Translated: CSVGTGRREKLFF.

The chain couples TRBV18 to TRBJ2-7; D is uncertain. CDR1 is KGHSH and CDR2 is LQKENI in the germline V gene. This CDR3 spans 15 amino acids. The V gene lost 2 bases and the J gene lost 0 bases, with 11 bases spanning the gap. As DNA, the CDR3 is TGTGCCAGCTCACCATTGCCCGGTCACTCCTACGAGCAGTACTTC. This translates into CASSPLPGHSYEQYF.

The chain combines TRBV20-1 with TRBJ2-3; 12 nucleotides agree with TRBD2. CDR3 length equals 17 residues. The J segment lost 0 bases and the V segment lost 5 bases, leaving 9 bases of the junction unmatched. CDR1 DFQATT and CDR2 SNEGSKA come from the germline V gene (reference sequence). CDR3 protein: CSASGGGLAGSTDTQYF. CDR3 bases: TGCAGTGCTTCCGGGGGGGGACTAGCGGGTAGCACAGATACGCAGTATTTT.

This chain uses TRBV29-1 with TRBJ2-7; TRBD2 matches at 12 bases. The CDR3 contains 14 residues. Germline CDR1 and CDR2: SQVTM and ANQGSEA. V lost 6 bases, J lost 6 bases, and 9 bases stayed unmatched. The CDR3 protein is CSVVGLAGFREQYF. The DNA of the CDR3 is TGCAGCGTGGTAGGACTAGCGGGATTTCGCGAGCAGTACTTC.

This clonotype has just a few counts. This sequence joins TRBV21-1 and TRBJ2-1; the listed D gene, TRBD1, was not tested against the DNA. TRBV21-1 is labeled a pseudogene. There are 15 residues in the CDR3. The CDR3 DNA sequence: TGTGCCAGCAGCAGATGGGACAGCCTCTACAATGAGCAGTTCTTC. It specifies CASSRWDSLYNEQFF.

The chain recombines TRBV5-1 with TRBJ2-1; D call uncertain. Germline V lookup: CDR1 SGHRS, CDR2 YFSETQ. The CDR3 runs 13 residues. V gave up 0 bases and J gave up 9 bases, with 10 bases separating them. The CDR3 sequence is CASSLDPRSEQFF. CDR3 nucleotides: TGCGCCAGCAGCTTGGACCCCCGTAGTGAGCAGTTCTTC.

This clonotype was observed many times. This sequence joins TRBV5-1 and TRBJ2-5; D uncertain. Trimming took off 0 bases at V and 4 bases at J, with 4 bases between the two ends. The germline V gene encodes CDR1 SGHRS and CDR2 YFSETQ. The CDR3 covers 12 residues. CDR3 bases: TGCGCCAGCAGCTTGGGTATAGAGACCCAGTACTTC. Protein sequence: CASSLGIETQYF.